The 19 T cell receptor beta chains presented below share a single source sample, sequenced in a study of tissue T cells after allogeneic stem cell transplantation. The protocol was immunoSEQ multiplex PCR, while the TCRdb copy is restricted to in-frame clones and leaves out a portion. The table includes almost 7,000 clones, around 34% detected once. Time point described: mouse harvest day 14 after allogeneic transplant. The graft held 10^6 splenic CD5+ T cells and 10^7 T-cell-depleted bone marrow cells. The sequenced sample consisted of skin. The receptors here all came from a female BALB/c mouse given C57BL/6 T cells with graft-versus-host disease after an allogeneic hematopoietic cell transplant.

In regard to this clone: Gene names refer to mouse genes. The missing CDR3 end, 1 residue past where the read stops, is filled in from the germline J gene. This chain uses TRBV3 with TRBJ2-5; 8 nucleotides agree with TRBD2. The CDR3 extends over 15 amino acids. Germline V gene lookup returns CDR1 SNHLY and CDR2 FYNGKV (reference sequence). The V gene end was trimmed by 5 bases and the J gene end by 0 bases; junction bases not matched to a gene: 4. CDR3 sequence: CASSQLGVNQDTQYF. CDR3 bases read: TGTGCCAGCAGCCAACTGGGGGTTAACCAAGACACCCAGTAC. Filled out from reference TRBV3 and TRBJ2-5, the complete variable domain reads GPKVLQIPSHQIIDMGQMVTLNCDPVSNHLYFYWYKQILGQQMEFLVNFYNGKVMEKSKLFKDQFSVERPDGSYFTLKIQPTALEDSAVYFCASSQLGVNQDTQYFGPGTRLLVL.

To note about this clone: Genes here carry mouse names. The read falls 1 residue short of the CDR3 end, and the missing part is taken from the germline J gene. The V and J genes are TRBV26 and TRBJ1-2; TRBD1 agrees at 7 bases. The CDR3 length is 14 residues. Trimming took 4 bases from V and 0 from J; bases not matched to a gene: 2. Germline lookup yields CDR1 KGHPV and CDR2 FQNQEV (reference sequence). CDR3 residues: CASSRDSANSDYTF. The sequenced CDR3 bases are TGTGCCAGCAGTCGGGACAGTGCAAACTCCGACTACACC.

This clone qualifies as medium-sized (0.01 to 0.1%). These gene names are mouse names. The read ends 1 residue early relative to the CDR3; the germline J gene fills the gap. The chain couples TRBV26 to TRBJ1-3, with unresolved D. The length of the CDR3 is 12 residues. Per germline, CDR1 KGHPV and CDR2 FQNQEV (reference sequence). V was shortened by 6 bases and J by 2 bases, with 5 bases between the two germline ends. The chain's CDR3 is CASSGTGNTLYF. The sequenced CDR3 bases are TGTGCCAGCAGCGGGACTGGAAATACGCTCTAT.

This clone was counted between two and nine times. These gene names are mouse names. The read terminates 1 residue before the CDR3 end, so the remaining end is supplied by the germline J gene. The chain joins TRBV19 to TRBJ2-3; either TRBD1 or TRBD2 may supply D (5 bases each). The CDR3 consists of 15 residues. Trimming removed 2 bases from V and 1 base from J, with 11 bases in between. The V gene's germline CDR1 is FNHDT and CDR2 SITEND (reference sequence). CDR3 bases read: TGTGCCAGCAGTATCCGGGGGAAGGGTGCAGAAACGCTGTAT. The encoded protein is CASSIRGKGAETLY. The full CDR3 is CASSIRGKGAETLYF.

On this clone itself: Gene names and germline match the mouse. The read terminates 1 residue before the CDR3 end, so the remaining end is supplied by the germline J gene. The chain carries TRBV26 and TRBJ2-7; 10 nucleotides line up with TRBD2. The CDR3 extends over 14 amino acids. Trimming at V came to 7 bases and at J to 4 bases, leaving 7 bases not matched to a gene. Germline V lookup: CDR1 KGHPV, CDR2 FQNQEV (reference sequence). CDR3 sequence: CASTPGLGSYEQYF. CDR3 DNA, as far as it was read: TGTGCCAGCACTCCGGGACTGGGGTCTTATGAACAGTAC.

This clone came up a few times. Genes and germline come from the mouse. The CDR3 goes on 1 residue after the read ends, and that part is filled in from the germline J gene. The chain recombines TRBV26 with TRBJ1-1; D remains ambiguous. There are 13 residues in the CDR3. Trimming pared 0 bases from V and 3 bases from J, leaving 5 bases between. The germline V gene has CDR1 KGHPV and CDR2 FQNQEV (reference sequence). The CDR3 DNA, read in part, is TGTGCCAGCAGTCTGTCGACGGACACAGAAGTCTTC. Its protein is CASSLSTDTEVF. The full CDR3 protein reads CASSLSTDTEVFF.

This clone appeared a few times. Any gene name here is a mouse gene name. The CDR3 end is not reached by the read, which stops 1 residue before it; the germline J gene fills it in. Distinct nucleotide sequences in the sample also encode this CDR3. This chain links TRBV23 with TRBJ2-3; the table names TRBD2, a call not compared with the DNA. The CDR3 contains 14 residues. CDR1 and CDR2 (germline): KGHTA, FQNQQP. CDR3 bases read: TGCTCCAGCAGTGCCCTGAATAGTGCAGAAACGCTGTAT. Protein product: CSSSALNSAETLY. The full CDR3 sequence reads CSSSALNSAETLYF.

This clone was recorded a few times. All gene names here are mouse names. Other DNA variants within this sample encode the same CDR3. CDR3 loop: CASSLSGGYEQYF. The sequenced CDR3 bases are TGTGCCAGCAGTCTCTCTGGGGGGTATGAACAGTAC. V and J are TRBV26 and TRBJ2-7, with TRBD2 matching 8 bases. The CDR3 end lies 1 residue beyond the end of the read and is filled in from the germline J gene. From germline, CDR1 is KGHPV and CDR2 FQNQEV (reference sequence). This CDR3 has 13 residues. The J segment lost 4 bases and the V segment lost 3 bases, leaving 2 bases of the junction unmatched.

This clone turned up a few times. The listed genes are named as in mouse. The read comes to an end 1 residue before the CDR3 does, leaving the germline J gene to fill in the end. V is TRBV1 and J is TRBJ2-7; 12 bases are shared with TRBD2. The CDR3 totals 15 residues. V gave up 2 bases and J gave up 3 bases; unmatched junction bases: 2. From germline, CDR1 is NSQYPW and CDR2 LRSPGD (reference sequence). CDR3 residues: CTCSARDWGVYEQYF. The sequenced CDR3 bases are TGCACCTGCAGTGCAAGGGACTGGGGGGTCTATGAACAGTAC. Filled out from reference TRBV1 and TRBJ2-7, the complete variable domain reads VTLLEQNPRWRLVPRGQAVNLRCILKNSQYPWMSWYQQDLQKQLQWLFTLRSPGDKEVKSLPGADYLATRVTDTELRLQVANMSQGRTLYCTCSARDWGVYEQYFGPGTRLTVL.

Note on this clone: The gene names given are mouse names. The observed sequence ends 1 residue before the CDR3 terminus, with the missing tail filled in from the germline J gene. V and J are TRBV26 and TRBJ2-5; the match to TRBD2 covers 8 bases. Germline assignment: CDR1 KGHPV and CDR2 FQNQEV (reference sequence). The CDR3 length is 14 residues. After removal of 4 bases from V and 3 bases from J, the junction contained 3 bases not matched to a gene. The sequenced part of the CDR3 DNA is TGTGCCAGCAGTCCCCACTGGGGGCAAGACACCCAGTAC. It encodes CASSPHWGQDTQY. The full CDR3 protein reads CASSPHWGQDTQYF.

For this clone: Gene names refer to mouse genes. The read finishes 1 residue shy of the CDR3 end, and the germline J gene is used to complete it. This chain links TRBV12-2 with TRBJ2-5; the match to TRBD2 covers 11 bases. Germline lookup yields CDR1 SGHLS and CDR2 HYDKME. V was clipped by 0 bases and J by 5 bases; unmatched bases: 0. There are 14 residues in the CDR3. CDR3 DNA (partial): TGTGCCAGCTCTCTCGGACTGGGGGGAGACACCCAGTAC. Amino acids: CASSLGLGGDTQY. The CDR3 in its entirety is CASSLGLGGDTQYF. The entire variable domain, with the rest obtained from reference TRBV12-2 and TRBJ2-5, is as follows: NSGVVQSPRYIIKGKGERSILKCIPISGHLSVAWYQQTQGQELKFFIQHYDKMERDKGNLPSRFSVQQFDDYHSEMNMSALELEDSAVYFCASSLGLGGDTQYFGPGTRLLVL.

By sample share, this clone is medium-sized (0.01 to 0.1%). The gene names here belong to mouse. CDR3 protein: CSSSRQQDTQYF. The DNA read from the CDR3 is TGCTCCAGCAGTCGGCAACAAGACACCCAGTAC. The rearrangement joins TRBV23 to TRBJ2-5. The read comes to an end 1 residue before the CDR3 does, leaving the germline J gene to fill in the end. The CDR3 has 12 amino acids. CDR1 is KGHTA, CDR2 FQNQQP, per germline.

Regarding this clone: Any gene name here is a mouse gene name. With the read ending 1 residue before the CDR3 end, the germline J gene is used to fill in that end. The rearrangement joins TRBV14 to TRBJ2-2; D not certain. CDR1 and CDR2 (germline): SGHDT, FRDEAV. The V end lost 3 bases, the J end lost 1 base, and 4 bases lay between the germline ends. The CDR3 loop spans 13 amino acids. CDR3 amino acids: CASSSINTGQLYF. The sequenced CDR3 bases are TGTGCCAGCAGTTCAATAAACACCGGGCAGCTCTAC.

Of note for this clone: A read error is possible here, since a much larger clone lies one base away. The gene names here belong to mouse. The observed sequence ends 1 residue before the CDR3 terminus, with the missing tail filled in from the germline J gene. This chain uses TRBV26 with TRBJ2-3; 7 nucleotides match TRBD1. Germline V gene sequence: CDR1 KGHPV, CDR2 FQNQEV (reference sequence). V gave up 4 bases and J gave up 5 bases; unmatched junction bases: 3. The CDR3 consists of 13 residues. The covered CDR3 bases are TGTGCCAGCAGTCCGGGACAGAGAGAAACGCTGTAT. It specifies CASSPGQRETLY. The entire CDR3 protein reads CASSPGQRETLYF.

Concerning this clone itself: Gene names refer to mouse genes. With the read ending 1 residue before the CDR3 end, the germline J gene is used to fill in that end. The chain uses TRBV3 and TRBJ1-1; no firm D call. V lost 3 bases and J 0 bases, leaving 5 bases between the germline ends. The CDR3 runs to 13 residues. The germline V gene encodes CDR1 SNHLY and CDR2 FYNGKV (reference sequence). Partial CDR3 DNA: TGTGCCAGCAGCTTTCAAGCAAACACAGAAGTCTTC. The encoded protein is CASSFQANTEVF. The CDR3, in full, reads CASSFQANTEVFF.

In regard to this clone: Gene names and germline refer to mouse. The read gets to within 1 residue of the CDR3 end, and the germline J gene fills in the rest. The rearrangement uses TRBV3 and TRBJ2-4; D remains unclear. The germline V gene has CDR1 SNHLY and CDR2 FYNGKV (reference sequence). This CDR3 comprises 13 residues. The V and J ends lost 1 base and 2 bases respectively, with 4 bases between them. The CDR3 is CASSLDNQNTLYF. CDR3 bases read: TGTGCCAGCAGCTTAGACAATCAAAACACCTTGTAC.

Judged by abundance, this clone is large (0.1 to 1%). Gene names follow the mouse nomenclature. With the read ending 1 residue before the CDR3 end, the germline J gene is used to fill in that end. The chain joins TRBV20 to TRBJ1-3; no clear D. Trimming removed 0 bases at V and 0 bases at J, with 3 bases between. Germline CDR1 is GFQATS and CDR2 is STVNSAI. The CDR3 length is 13 residues. The CDR3 here is CGARDNSGNTLYF. The CDR3 bases that were read are TGTGGTGCTAGGGACAATTCTGGAAATACGCTCTAT.

With regard to this clone: Gene names and germline refer to mouse. The missing CDR3 end, 1 residue past where the read stops, is filled in from the germline J gene. This chain connects TRBV5 to TRBJ1-3, with D perhaps matching TRBD1 (6 bases). The CDR3 runs to 15 residues. V was clipped by 0 bases and J by 2 bases, with 8 bases between them. The germline V gene has CDR1 LGHNA and CDR2 YNLKQL (reference sequence). The part of the CDR3 DNA that was read is TGTGCCAGCAGCCAAGATCAGGGGCCTGGAAATACGCTCTAT. Its translation: CASSQDQGPGNTLY. The entire CDR3 reads CASSQDQGPGNTLYF.

Details on this clone: The listed genes are named as in mouse. The sequence runs out 1 residue before the end of the CDR3; the remainder is reconstructed from the germline J gene. The chain has TRBV29 and TRBJ2-1, with D possibly matching TRBD1 (6 bases). The CDR3 covers 15 residues. CDR1 and CDR2 from the germline V gene are MSHET and SYDVDS. Trimming cost V 5 bases and J 3 bases, with 14 bases left between them. CDR3 bases read: TGTGCTAGCAGTCGACCGGGACAATTCTATGCTGAGCAGTTC. This gives the protein CASSRPGQFYAEQF. The complete CDR3 reads CASSRPGQFYAEQFF.